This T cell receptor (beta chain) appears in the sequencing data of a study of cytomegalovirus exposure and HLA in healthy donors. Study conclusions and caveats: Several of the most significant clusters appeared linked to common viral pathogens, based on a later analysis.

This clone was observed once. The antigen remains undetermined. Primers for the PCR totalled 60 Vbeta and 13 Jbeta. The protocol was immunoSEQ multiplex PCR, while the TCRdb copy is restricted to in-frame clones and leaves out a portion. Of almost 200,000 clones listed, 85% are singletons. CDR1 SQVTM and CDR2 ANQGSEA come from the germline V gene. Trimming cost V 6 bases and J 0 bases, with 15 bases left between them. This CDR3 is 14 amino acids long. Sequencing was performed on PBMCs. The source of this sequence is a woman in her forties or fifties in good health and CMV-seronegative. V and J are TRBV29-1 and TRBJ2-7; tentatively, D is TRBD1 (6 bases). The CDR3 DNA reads TGCAGCGTCCGTACAGGGACGATCTCCTACGAGCAGTACTTC. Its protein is CSVRTGTISYEQYF.